This TCR beta chain was observed in a study of T-cell reconstitution after alpha-beta-depleted transplantation in children. Study-wide results and limits: There were some patients whose high TCRbeta diversity at day 60 came from surviving recipient T cells and thymic progenitors. Hyperexpanded clones declined; after one year, newly produced T cells mostly supplied diversity. As was reported, about two months after transplant, alpha-beta T cells came from several hundred expanded graft clones.

Unique molecular identifiers were incorporated during preparation of the TCRbeta library. MiXCR was run by TCRdb on the PCR reads, yielding one entry per CDR3 protein. This sample carries 330,000 or so distinct CDR3 sequences, roughly 9.1% of them seen once, and the ten largest clones take 7% to 9.5%. Regarding this clonotype: Its antigen is undetermined.

Germline V CDR1 and CDR2: SQVTM, ANQGSEA. The CDR3 is 13 amino acids. Trimming stripped 3 bases from V and 0 bases from J, with 5 bases between. This material consisted of PBMCs, taken before TCRalphabeta/CD19-depleted stem cell transplant. This sequence originates from a boy younger than two with acute myeloid leukemia, due to receive a stem cell transplant. The chain carries TRBV29-1 and TRBJ2-2, with D unresolved. As DNA, the CDR3 is TGCAGCGTTGACCCAGCGAACACCGGGGAGCTGTTTTTT. Translated, it gives CSVDPANTGELFF.